This T cell receptor beta chain stems from a study of blood T cell repertoires in COVID-19. Germline V lookup: CDR1 SGHAT, CDR2 FQDESV (reference sequence). V dropped 1 base and J dropped 4 bases, with 16 bases sitting between them. CDR3 length equals 16 residues. Cohorts were assigned according to the clinical history that participants reported. Recovered participants had two consecutive negative NP/OP PCR tests, healthcare professional clearance, or symptom resolution. Repertoires were generated with immunoSEQ multiplex PCR, while TCRdb's copy carries only in-frame clones and drops some. The sample holds a few hundred thousand clones; about 87% are singletons and the top ten take over 4.5%.

Sequencing used PBMCs or T cells enriched from blood (not recorded which). The rearrangement joins TRBV11-1 to TRBJ1-1, with TRBD1 as a possible D gene (6 bases). This receptor was identified in a man aged 30 to 39 who had recovered from COVID-19. CDR3 in amino acids: CASSLVGRGFFTEAFF. CDR3 DNA: TGTGCCAGCAGCTTAGTGGGCAGGGGATTCTTCACTGAAGCTTTCTTT.